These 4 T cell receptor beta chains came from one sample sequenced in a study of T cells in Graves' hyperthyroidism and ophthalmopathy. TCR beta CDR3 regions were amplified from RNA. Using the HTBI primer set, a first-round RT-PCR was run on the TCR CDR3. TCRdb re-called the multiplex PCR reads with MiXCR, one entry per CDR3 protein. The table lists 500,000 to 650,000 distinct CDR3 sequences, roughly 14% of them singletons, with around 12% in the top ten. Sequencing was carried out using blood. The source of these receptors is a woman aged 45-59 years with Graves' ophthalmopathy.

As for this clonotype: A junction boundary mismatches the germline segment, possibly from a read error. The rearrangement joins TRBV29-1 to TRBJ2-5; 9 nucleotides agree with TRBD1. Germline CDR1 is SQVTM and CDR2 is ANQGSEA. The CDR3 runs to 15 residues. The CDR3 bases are TGCAGCGTCGAAGGGACAGGGAGTCTATTAGAGACCCAGTACTTC. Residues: CSVEGTGSLLETQYF.

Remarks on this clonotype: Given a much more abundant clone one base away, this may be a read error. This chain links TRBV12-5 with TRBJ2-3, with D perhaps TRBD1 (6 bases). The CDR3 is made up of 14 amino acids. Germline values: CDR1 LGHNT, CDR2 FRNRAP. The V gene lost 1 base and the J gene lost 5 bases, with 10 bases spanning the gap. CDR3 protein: CASGLGATGDTQYF. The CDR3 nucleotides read TGTGCTAGTGGTTTGGGCGCGACAGGAGATACGCAGTATTTT.

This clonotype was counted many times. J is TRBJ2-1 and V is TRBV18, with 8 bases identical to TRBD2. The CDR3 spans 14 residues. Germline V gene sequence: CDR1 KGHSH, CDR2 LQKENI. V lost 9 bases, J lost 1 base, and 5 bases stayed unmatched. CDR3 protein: CASSGLDSYNEQFF. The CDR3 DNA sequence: TGTGCCAGTTCGGGACTAGATTCCTACAATGAGCAGTTCTTC.

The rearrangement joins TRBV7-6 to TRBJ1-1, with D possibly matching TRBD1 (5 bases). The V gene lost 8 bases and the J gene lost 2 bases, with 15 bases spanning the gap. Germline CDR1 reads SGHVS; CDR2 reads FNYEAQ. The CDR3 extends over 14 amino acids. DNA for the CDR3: TGTGCCAGCGGCCAGGGACGGGGAAACACTGAAGCTTTCTTT. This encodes CASGQGRGNTEAFF. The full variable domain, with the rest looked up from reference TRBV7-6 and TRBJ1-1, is GAGVSQSPRYKVTKRGQDVALRCDPISGHVSLYWYRQALGQGPEFLTYFNYEAQQDKSGLPNDRFSAERPEGSISTLTIQRTEQRDSAMYRCASGQGRGNTEAFFGQGTRLTVV.